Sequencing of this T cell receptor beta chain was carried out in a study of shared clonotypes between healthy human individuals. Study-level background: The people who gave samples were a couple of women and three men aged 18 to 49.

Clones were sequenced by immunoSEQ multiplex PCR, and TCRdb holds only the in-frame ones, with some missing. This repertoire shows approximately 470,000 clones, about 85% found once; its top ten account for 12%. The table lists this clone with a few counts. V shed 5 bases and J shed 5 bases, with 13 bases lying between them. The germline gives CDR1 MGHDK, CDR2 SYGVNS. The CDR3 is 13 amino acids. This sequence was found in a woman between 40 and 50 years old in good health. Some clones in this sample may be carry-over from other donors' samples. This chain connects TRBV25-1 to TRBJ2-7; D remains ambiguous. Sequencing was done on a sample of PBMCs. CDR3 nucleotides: TGTGCCAGCAGTCTAGGGTTACAGAACGAGCAGTACTTC. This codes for CASSLGLQNEQYF.